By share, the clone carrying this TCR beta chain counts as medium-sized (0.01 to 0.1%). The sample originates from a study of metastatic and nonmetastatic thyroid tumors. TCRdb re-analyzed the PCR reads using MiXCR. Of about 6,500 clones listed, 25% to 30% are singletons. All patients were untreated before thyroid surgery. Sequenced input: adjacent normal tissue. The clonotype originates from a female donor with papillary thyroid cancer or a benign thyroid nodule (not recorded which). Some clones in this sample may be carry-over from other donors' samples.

The CDR3 reads CASSPGLAGESEQYF. CDR3 coding DNA: TGTGCCAGCAGCCCGGGACTAGCGGGAGAATCCGAGCAGTACTTC. The V call is TRBV11-2, the J call TRBJ2-7, with 14 bases that match TRBD2. This CDR3 has 15 amino acids. V gave up 5 bases and J gave up 6 bases; unmatched junction bases: 6. Per germline, CDR1 SGHAT and CDR2 FQNNGV.